This T cell receptor (beta chain) is from a study of OX40 agonist ivuxolimab in advanced cancers. The timepoints at which blood was sampled were baseline, cycle 4 day 1, and cycle 7 day 1. The ends lost 4 bases at V and 4 bases at J; junction bases unmatched: 3. This CDR3 comprises 13 residues. CDR1 and CDR2 from the germline V gene are GTSNPN and SVGIG (reference sequence). Some clones are missing from TCRdb's copy, which holds only in-frame ones; the method was immunoSEQ multiplex PCR. The data contain roughly 93,000 clones, about 90% of them singletons. The source of this sequence is an adult with an advanced solid tumor such as melanoma, head and neck, liver or kidney cancer. The specimen comprised CD4+ or CD8+ T cells sorted from blood, sampled in a trial of the OX40 agonist ivuxolimab. The genes are TRBV30 and TRBJ2-3; TRBD2 agrees at 9 bases. The CDR3 region is CAWTSGNSDTQYF. The CDR3 DNA is TGTGCCTGGACTAGCGGGAATTCAGATACGCAGTATTTT.